The rows below give T cell receptor beta chains drawn from one sample of a study of radiotherapy plus CTLA-4 blockade in lung cancer. Clones were read by immunoSEQ multiplex PCR, and TCRdb kept only the in-frame ones, dropping some. There are about 80,000 clones in the sample; under 80% occur only once, and 22% lies in the top ten. The sample in question was peripheral blood, obtained from a patient treated with radiotherapy plus ipilimumab. These receptors were obtained from a human donor with non-small cell lung cancer whose response to radiotherapy plus ipilimumab could not be evaluated. Some clones in this sample may be carry-over from other donors' samples. The CDR3 runs from the conserved cysteine through the conserved F or W. The order of the fields is V gene, clone size, D gene, J gene, CDR3 DNA, CDR3 protein. D genes are given only for firm matches. Clone size, where shown, is once, few, many, or a class for clones that have expanded.

TRBV9	NA	NA	TRBJ2-2	TGTGCCAGCAGCCCCAGAGCGGGTACCGGGGAGCTGTTTTTT	CASSPRAGTGELFF
TRBV5-1	NA	TRBD2	TRBJ2-3	TGCGCCAGCAGCCAAGGGACTAGCTACGATACGCAGTATTTT	CASSQGTSYDTQYF
TRBV6-4	NA	TRBD1	TRBJ1-1	TGTGCCAGCAGTGATACACCCGGGACAGGGAATACTGAAGCTTTCTTT	CASSDTPGTGNTEAFF
TRBV19	NA	TRBD1	TRBJ2-6	TGTGCCAGTGGAGACAGGGATACGAGGGCCAACGTCCTGACTTTC	CASGDRDTRANVLTF
TRBV5-1	NA	TRBD1	TRBJ2-2	TGCGCCAGCAGCCCGGACAGGGGGCCCCCCAGGGAGCTGTTTTTT	CASSPDRGPPRELFF
TRBV28	NA	NA	TRBJ2-2	TGTGCCAGCAGTTTCCCAACAGGGAAGGTGGCGAACACCGGGGAGCTGTTTTTT	CASSFPTGKVANTGELFF
TRBV28	few	NA	TRBJ1-6	TGTGCCAGCAGTCCCGGACAGAATCCGCGAGCCCTCCACTTT	CASSPGQNPRALHF
TRBV12-5	NA	NA	TRBJ2-7	TGTGCTAGTGGTCACCGAGAGGCCTCCTCCTACGAGCAGTACTTC	CASGHREASSYEQYF
TRBV5-4	NA	TRBD1	TRBJ1-6	TGTGCCAGCAGTGCATCAGGGGGCGGGGATTCCCCCCTCCACTTT	CASSASGGGDSPLHF
TRBV28	few	TRBD1	TRBJ1-3	TGTGCCAGCAGGGGACAGGGGGTTGGAAACACCATATATTTT	CASRGQGVGNTIYF
TRBV5-4	NA	NA	TRBJ2-5	TGTGCCAGCAGCTTTGAGGGAGGAACGGGAGAGACCCAGTACTTC	CASSFEGGTGETQYF
TRBV11-2	NA	TRBD1	TRBJ1-2	TGTGCCAGCAGCGTGACAGGGACAAGGCATGGCTACACCTTC	CASSVTGTRHGYTF
TRBV4-2	once	NA	TRBJ2-4	TGTGCCAGCAGCCAAGATCGTGGGGCAGGCCAAGGAGGGAACATTCAGTACTTC	CASSQDRGAGQGGNIQYF
TRBV5-1	NA	NA	TRBJ1-3	TGCGCCAGCAGCTTAGCAAGGGGCTCTGGAAACACCATATATTTT	CASSLARGSGNTIYF
TRBV4-2	NA	TRBD2	TRBJ2-3	TGTGCCAGCAGCCAAGTAAGAGCGGGGGGCCTCACAGATACGCAGTATTTT	CASSQVRAGGLTDTQYF
TRBV6-6	NA	NA	TRBJ1-1	TGTGCCAGCAGTTACTCGGACAGAACTGAAGCTTTCTTT	CASSYSDRTEAFF
TRBV6-6	NA	NA	TRBJ1-4	TGTGCCAGCAGGATCGAAAGGGGTAGGGAAAAACTGTTTTTT	CASRIERGREKLFF
TRBV6-5	NA	NA	TRBJ2-1	TGTGCCAGCCGGGACTCACTGGCTAGCAATGAGCAGTTCTTC	CASRDSLASNEQFF
TRBV5-1	NA	TRBD1	TRBJ1-4	TGCGCCAGCAGCGAAACAGGGGCGGCTAATGAAAAACTGTTTTTT	CASSETGAANEKLFF
TRBV4-3	NA	NA	TRBJ1-2	TGCGCCAGCAGCCAAGATCTGCAGATTAACTATGGCTACACCTTC	CASSQDLQINYGYTF
TRBV28	NA	TRBD1	TRBJ1-2	TGTGCCAGCCTCCCACCGGGCAGGGGGCTGATTAACTATGGCTACACCTTC	CASLPPGRGLINYGYTF
TRBV4-1	NA	TRBD2	TRBJ2-7	TGTGCCAGCAGCCAAAGTCGGGGGGGCCGTACTTACGAGCAGTACTTC	CASSQSRGGRTYEQYF
TRBV5-1	NA	TRBD1	TRBJ1-1	TGCGCCAGCAGCTTGGAAGGGGGGACAGGCGCCAGAAAGAACACTGAAGCTTTCTTT	CASSLEGGTGARKNTEAFF
TRBV7-3	NA	TRBD1	TRBJ2-2	TGTGCCAGCAGCCTAGGAGTAGGGACAGCATTGACCGGGGAGCTGTTTTTT	CASSLGVGTALTGELFF
TRBV4-2	once	TRBD2	TRBJ2-5	TGTGCCAGCAGCCAAAGTTATGCGACTAGCGCACAAGAGACCCAGTACTTC	CASSQSYATSAQETQYF
TRBV7-3	few	TRBD1	TRBJ1-2	TGTGCCAGCAGCCCTGGACAGGGGGCTGACTATGGCTACACCTTC	CASSPGQGADYGYTF
TRBV5-6	NA	NA	TRBJ2-7	TGTGCCAGCACCGGCGGGACCGACTACTACGAGCAGTACTTC	CASTGGTDYYEQYF
TRBV6-6	NA	TRBD1	TRBJ1-5	TGTGCCATCGGGACAGATAGCAATCAGCCCCAGCATTTT	CAIGTDSNQPQHF
TRBV5-4	NA	TRBD2	TRBJ2-7	TGTGCCAGCAGCCCTACGGGGACTATCTACGAGCAGTACTTC	CASSPTGTIYEQYF
TRBV6-1	few	TRBD1	TRBJ2-7	TGTGCCAGCAGTGAAGCGGGACAGCGTACCTACGAGCAGTACTTC	CASSEAGQRTYEQYF
TRBV19	few	NA	TRBJ2-7	TGTGCCAGTCGTCCCCATCCAGGGCAGGGATCCTACGAGCAGTACTTC	CASRPHPGQGSYEQYF
TRBV28	NA	TRBD1	TRBJ1-3	TGTGCCACAGACAGGGGTAGGTTCGCCGGAAACACCATATATTTT	CATDRGRFAGNTIYF
TRBV19	NA	TRBD1	TRBJ1-6	TGTGCCAGTAGTATCTGGACAGGGGGTAATTCACCCCTCCACTTT	CASSIWTGGNSPLHF
TRBV5-1	NA	NA	TRBJ2-7	TGCGCCAGCAGCTTTAACGGCTACGAGCAGTACTTC	CASSFNGYEQYF
TRBV9	NA	NA	TRBJ2-6	TGTGCCAGCAGCGTAGAGGGGGGACTGGGACTATCTGGGGCCAACGTCCTGACTTTC	CASSVEGGLGLSGANVLTF
TRBV28	NA	TRBD1	TRBJ1-2	TGTGCCAGCAGCCCGACAGGGTCATCCAACCTAGGCTATGGCTACACCTTC	CASSPTGSSNLGYGYTF
TRBV19	NA	NA	TRBJ2-2	TGTGCCAGTAGTATAGAAGTGAGGGCAGAGCGTACCGGGGAGCTGTTTTTT	CASSIEVRAERTGELFF
TRBV18	NA	NA	TRBJ1-5	TGTGCCAGCTCACCACCAGGGGTCAATCAGCCCCAGCATTTT	CASSPPGVNQPQHF
TRBV5-6	once	TRBD1	TRBJ2-7	TGTGCCAGCAGCTTTTCTCTAGGGGACAGGGCCTTCTACGAGCAGTACTTC	CASSFSLGDRAFYEQYF
TRBV19	NA	NA	TRBJ2-7	TGTGCCAGTAGTCCGGGACCCCTCGGGAGCGAGCAGTACTTC	CASSPGPLGSEQYF
TRBV4-2	NA	TRBD1	TRBJ1-6	TGTGCCAGCAGCCTTGGGACAGGTTATAATTCACCCCTCCACTTT	CASSLGTGYNSPLHF
TRBV4-1	NA	NA	TRBJ2-7	TGCGCCAGCAGCTCCCCCCTACAGGGGAGGGAGCAGTACTTC	CASSSPLQGREQYF
TRBV7-3	NA	TRBD2	TRBJ2-7	TGTGCCAGCAGCTTATGGCGCTGGACTAGCGGGCCCCGCTCCTACGAGCAGTACTTC	CASSLWRWTSGPRSYEQYF
TRBV9	few	TRBD2	TRBJ2-7	TGTGCCAGCAGCGTGATAGCGGGGGGGCCTGACGAGCAGTACTTC	CASSVIAGGPDEQYF
TRBV23-1	medium-sized	NA	TRBJ2-3	TGCGCCAGCGCGCCGGGTACGCAGTATTTT	CASAPGTQYF
TRBV6-6	NA	NA	TRBJ1-1	TGTGCCAGCAGTTCTGGGGGGGACACTGAAGCTTTCTTT	CASSSGGDTEAFF
TRBV5-1	once	NA	TRBJ1-3	TGCGCCAGCAGCTTAGGACAGCGGGGAAACACCATATATTTT	CASSLGQRGNTIYF
TRBV28	NA	NA	TRBJ2-7	TGTGCCAGCAGTTGGACAGCCGGGGTCCCCTCTTTTTACGAGCAGTACTTC	CASSWTAGVPSFYEQYF
TRBV28	many	NA	TRBJ1-4	TGTGCCAGCAGTTCGTCAGAGCGCGGGCTGTTTTTT	CASSSSERGLFF
TRBV6-5	NA	NA	TRBJ2-7	TGTGCCAGCAGTTCCGACTTCTACGAGCAGTACTTC	CASSSDFYEQYF